This passage covers 27 T cell receptor beta chains from one sample sequenced in a study of CD8 T cells in Susac syndrome. Reverse transcription of about 0.5 to 1 ug RNA was carried out with random hexamers. TCRdb processed the immunoSEQ multiplex PCR reads anew with MiXCR; each CDR3 protein has one entry. The table has around 130,000 distinct CDR3 sequences, roughly 89% seen once. The sequencing input was CD8+ T cells from PBMCs. The receptors originated from a human donor with multiple sclerosis.

V usage is TRBV9 and J usage is TRBJ2-5, with D perhaps TRBD1 or TRBD2 (5 bases each). The CDR3 has 14 amino acids. Trimming took 4 bases from V and 2 from J, leaving 12 bases between them. Germline CDR1 SGDLS, CDR2 YYNGEE. The DNA of the CDR3 is TGTGCCAGCAGCCCGGGGCAACGGCAAGAGACCCAGTACTTC. Protein sequence: CASSPGQRQETQYF.

V gene TRBV5-5 combines with J gene TRBJ1-2, with TRBD1 matching over 8 bases. Trimming at V came to 6 bases and at J to 4 bases, leaving 17 bases not matched to a gene. Germline V lookup: CDR1 SGHKS, CDR2 YYEKEE (reference sequence). The CDR3 length is 17 residues. CDR3 DNA: TGTGCCAGCACCGGACAGGGAGAGACCAACTTTCGCTATGGCTACACCTTC. Protein sequence: CASTGQGETNFRYGYTF.

The J gene is TRBJ2-1, the V gene TRBV6-5, with a possible D match to TRBD2 (7 bases). V lost 5 bases, J lost 4 bases, and 15 bases lay in between. Germline loops: CDR1 MNHEY, CDR2 SVGAGI. CDR3 length: 15 residues. Here the CDR3 DNA reads TGTGCCAGCAGTCCGATGGGGGGGCGGTACAATGAGCAGTTCTTC. Residues: CASSPMGGRYNEQFF.

V usage is TRBV29-1 and J usage is TRBJ2-7; no clear D gene. This CDR3 spans 12 amino acids. Germline V gives CDR1 SQVTM, CDR2 ANQGSEA. V lost 4 bases to trimming and J lost 0 bases, with 7 bases between them. DNA of the CDR3: TGCAGCGTTGCGGAGCCCTCCTACGAGCAGTACTTC. It is translated as CSVAEPSYEQYF.

CDR3 loop: CASSFGLTDYEQYF. CDR3 DNA: TGCGCCAGCAGCTTTGGCCTGACCGACTACGAGCAGTACTTC. The chain links TRBV5-1 to TRBJ2-7; no firm D call. Trimming stripped 2 bases from V and 3 bases from J, with 12 bases between. This CDR3 region has 14 residues. Germline-derived CDR1 and CDR2 are SGHRS and YFSETQ.

The J gene is TRBJ1-5, the V gene TRBV29-1; D is ambiguous. The V end lost 3 bases, the J end lost 3 bases, and 9 bases lay between the germline ends. This CDR3 comprises 13 residues. Germline loops: CDR1 SQVTM, CDR2 ANQGSEA. The DNA for the CDR3 is TGCAGCGTTGATACCGGGGTCAATCAGCCCCAGCATTTT. Translated: CSVDTGVNQPQHF.

The chain combines TRBV12-3 or TRBV12-4 with TRBJ2-1, with a possible D match to TRBD1 (6 bases). Trimming left V 7 bases short and J 4 bases short, with 11 bases between. The CDR3 covers 13 residues. CDR3 sequence (DNA): TGTGCCAGCATGATGGACAGATACAATGAGCAGTTCTTC. Translation gives CASMMDRYNEQFF.

This clonotype was found a few times. The chain is built from TRBV7-9 and TRBJ1-2; D possibly corresponds to TRBD1 (5 bases). Germline assignment: CDR1 SEHNR and CDR2 FQNEAQ (reference sequence). V lost 1 base and J 4 bases, leaving 7 bases between the germline ends. The CDR3 is 13 amino acids. The CDR3 region has the DNA TGTGCCAGCAGCTTAGGGACACCCTATGGCTACACCTTC. Encoded protein: CASSLGTPYGYTF. The full variable domain, in which reference TRBV7-9 and TRBJ1-2 provide the parts outside the CDR3, is DTGVSQNPRHKITKRGQNVTFRCDPISEHNRLYWYRQTLGQGPEFLTYFQNEAQLEKSRLLSDRFSAERPKGSFSTLEIQRTEQGDSAMYLCASSLGTPYGYTFGSGTRLTVV.

The chain employs TRBV7-9 and TRBJ2-7, with unresolved D. Germline CDR1 reads SEHNR; CDR2 reads FQNEAQ (reference sequence). The V end lost 0 bases, the J end lost 0 bases, and 3 bases lay between the germline ends. The CDR3 is 13 residues long. The CDR3 is CASSLAYSYEQYF. CDR3 DNA sequence: TGTGCCAGCAGCTTAGCCTACTCCTACGAGCAGTACTTC.

The V gene is TRBV27, the J gene TRBJ2-1; D is undetermined. CDR1 is MNHEY and CDR2 is SMNVEV in the germline V gene (reference sequence). The length of the CDR3 is 12 residues. The V end lost 6 bases, the J end lost 7 bases, and 10 bases lay between the germline ends. CDR3 nucleotides: TGTGCCAGCAGAGACTTAGTTAATGAGCAGTTCTTC. Encoded protein: CASRDLVNEQFF.

This clonotype turned up a few times. The rearrangement uses TRBV7-2 and TRBJ2-1; D not resolved. V was clipped by 0 bases and J by 8 bases, with 11 bases between them. The CDR3 contains 14 residues. The germline CDR1 and CDR2 sequences are SGHTA and FQGNSA. CDR3 residues: CASSLANPVDEQFF. In DNA, the CDR3 is TGTGCCAGCAGCTTAGCGAACCCAGTCGATGAGCAGTTCTTC.

The chain uses TRBV28 and TRBJ2-7, with 9 positions matching TRBD1. The CDR3 is 14 amino acids. Trimming at V came to 4 bases and at J to 4 bases, leaving 5 bases not matched to a gene. Germline assignment: CDR1 MDHEN and CDR2 SYDVKM. The CDR3: CASSWTGEGYEQYF. CDR3 nucleotides: TGTGCCAGCAGTTGGACAGGGGAAGGGTACGAGCAGTACTTC.

This chain links TRBV19 with TRBJ2-7; a possible D gene is TRBD1 (5 bases). This CDR3 spans 13 amino acids. Germline assignment: CDR1 LNHDA and CDR2 SQIVND (reference sequence). The ends were cut back, 3 bases at V and 2 bases at J, with 8 bases in the middle. CDR3 loop: CASSMGQTYEQYF. CDR3 DNA: TGTGCCAGTAGTATGGGGCAGACCTACGAGCAGTACTTC.

The V call is TRBV27, the J call TRBJ2-1; no definite D call. The V end was cut by 5 bases, the J end by 6 bases, with 11 bases between. The germline V gene has CDR1 MNHEY and CDR2 SMNVEV (reference sequence). The CDR3 covers 13 residues. In DNA, the CDR3 is TGTGCCAGCAGTGCATTGCCCTCCAATGAGCAGTTCTTC. Amino acids: CASSALPSNEQFF.

This chain joins TRBV5-1 and TRBJ1-1, with a tentative D call TRBD1 (6 bases). The CDR3 spans 16 residues. Germline V gives CDR1 SGHRS, CDR2 YFSETQ. V lost 3 bases to trimming and J lost 1 base, with 16 bases between them. The CDR3 DNA sequence: TGCGCCAGCAGCTCAACCGTCGCAGGGGAGAACACTGAAGCTTTCTTT. It codes for CASSSTVAGENTEAFF.

This sequence joins TRBV2 and TRBJ2-1, with 10 positions matching TRBD2. V lost 8 bases and J lost 5; bases outside the gene matches: 6. Germline V gene lookup returns CDR1 SNHLY and CDR2 FYNNEI. The CDR3 has 14 amino acids. The chain's CDR3 is CASHWTSGHNEQFF. The CDR3 region has the DNA TGTGCCAGCCACTGGACTAGCGGCCACAATGAGCAGTTCTTC.

The chain uses TRBV7-9 and TRBJ2-5, with 15 nucleotides matching TRBD2. Germline CDR1 and CDR2: SEHNR and FQNEAQ (reference sequence). J lost 1 base, V lost 3 bases, and 6 bases had no gene match. This CDR3 is built from 18 residues. CDR3 amino acids: CASSFGLAGGPLQETQYF. The CDR3 region has the DNA TGTGCCAGCAGCTTCGGACTAGCGGGAGGGCCTCTCCAAGAGACCCAGTACTTC.

This rearrangement joins TRBV19 to TRBJ1-1; possibly TRBD1 for D (5 bases). The CDR3 extends over 14 amino acids. CDR1 and CDR2 (germline): LNHDA, SQIVND (reference sequence). Trimming pared 3 bases from V and 0 bases from J, leaving 8 bases between. The CDR3 reads CASSMGPMNTEAFF. CDR3 sequence (DNA): TGTGCCAGTAGTATGGGGCCTATGAACACTGAAGCTTTCTTT.

This chain uses TRBV15 with TRBJ1-1, with D perhaps TRBD1 (5 bases). Germline V gene sequence: CDR1 LNHNV, CDR2 YYDKDF (reference sequence). This CDR3 is built from 16 residues. V lost 4 bases and J 3 bases, leaving 18 bases between the germline ends. The CDR3 DNA sequence: TGTGCCACCAGCACAGCCCCAGGGTCCCCCTACACTGAAGCTTTCTTT. It codes for CATSTAPGSPYTEAFF.

The chain uses TRBV25-1 and TRBJ1-1; D unresolved. This CDR3 is built from 11 residues. Germline V CDR1 and CDR2: MGHDK, SYGVNS. With 4 bases removed from V and 7 bases from J, the gap between germline ends came to 7 bases. CDR3 amino acids: CASSVWSEAFF. The CDR3 DNA sequence: TGTGCCAGCAGTGTCTGGAGTGAAGCTTTCTTT.

CDR3 protein: CASSLVAGTEAFF. CDR3 nucleotides: TGTGCCAGCAGCTTGGTTGCGGGCACTGAAGCTTTCTTT. This sequence joins TRBV5-4 and TRBJ1-1; no clear D. Germline loops: CDR1 SGHNT, CDR2 YYREEE (reference sequence). The length of the CDR3 is 13 residues. Trimming removed 0 bases from V and 4 bases from J, with 7 bases in between.

This chain joins TRBV11-2 and TRBJ2-5; 8 nucleotides align to TRBD1. V shed 1 base and J 4 bases; nucleotides not matched to a gene: 5. CDR3 length: 15 amino acids. Germline CDR1 is SGHAT and CDR2 is FQNNGV. The CDR3 here is CASSLGQTGAETQYF. CDR3 DNA sequence: TGTGCCAGCAGCTTAGGTCAGACAGGGGCAGAGACCCAGTACTTC.

This clonotype showed up just once. This sequence joins TRBV30 and TRBJ1-2; possibly TRBD1 for D (5 bases). V was trimmed by 1 base and J by 4 bases, leaving 10 bases between them. This CDR3 comprises 13 residues. Germline assignment: CDR1 GTSNPN and CDR2 SVGIG (reference sequence). In DNA form, the CDR3 reads TGTGCCTGGAGTGACGTAGGGGCCTATGGCTACACCTTC. Amino acid sequence: CAWSDVGAYGYTF.

The count of this clonotype is one. This chain uses TRBV20-1 with TRBJ2-1; possibly TRBD2 for D (5 bases). Germline values: CDR1 DFQATT, CDR2 SNEGSKA (reference sequence). Trimming stripped 7 bases from V and 1 base from J, with 17 bases between. This CDR3 region has 15 residues. CDR3 sequence (DNA): TGCAGTGTCCCAAGAGATGGAGGATCCTACAATGAGCAGTTCTTC. Protein: CSVPRDGGSYNEQFF.

V usage is TRBV30 and J usage is TRBJ1-2; TRBD1 aligns across 9 bases. The ends lost 5 bases at V and 2 bases at J; junction bases unmatched: 3. This CDR3 comprises 13 residues. Germline V gene data show CDR1 as GTSNPN and CDR2 as SVGIG (reference sequence). In DNA, the CDR3 is TGTGCCTGGGAAGACAGGGGGAACTATGGCTACACCTTC. Protein product: CAWEDRGNYGYTF. Full variable domain (outside the CDR3, taken from reference TRBV30 and TRBJ1-2): SQTIHQWPATLVQPVGSPLSLECTVEGTSNPNLYWYRQAAGRGLQLLFYSVGIGQISSEVPQNLSASRPQDRQFILSSKKLLLSDSGFYLCAWEDRGNYGYTFGSGTRLTVV.

V is TRBV6-2 or TRBV6-3 and J is TRBJ1-5; D is ambiguous. The CDR3 covers 14 residues. Germline V gene data show CDR1 as MNHEY and CDR2 as SVGEGT. Trimming shortened V by 4 bases and J by 1 base, and 8 bases separated the two germline ends. This CDR3 reads CASSSSGSNQPQHF. CDR3 coding DNA: TGTGCCAGCAGTTCCAGTGGAAGCAATCAGCCCCAGCATTTT.

V is TRBV13 and J is TRBJ1-3; a weak D match, TRBD1 (5 bases). V lost 1 base, J lost 2 bases, and 15 bases lay in between. This CDR3 comprises 17 residues. CDR1 and CDR2 from the germline V gene are PRHDT and FYEKMQ (reference sequence). The CDR3 DNA is TGTGCCAGCAGCTTAGCTGGGGCCCCACTCCCTGGAAACACCATATATTTT. Translated, it gives CASSLAGAPLPGNTIYF.